A selection of T cell receptor beta chains follows, all from one sample in a study of Graves' ophthalmopathy and Graves' hyperthyroidism. TCRdb analysed the multiplex PCR reads with MiXCR anew, one entry per CDR3 protein. Among some 48,000 distinct CDR3 sequences listed, about 50% were seen once. Sequenced material: peripheral blood. Source of these receptors: an adult man with Graves' ophthalmopathy. Both conserved end residues are part of each CDR3. Each record gives: J gene, D gene, clone size, V gene, CDR3 protein, CDR3 DNA. A D gene is named only where the DNA matches it firmly. Rows may omit the clone size; those that give it use once, few, many or a size class.

J gene: TRBJ2-5
D gene: TRBD2
clone size: .
V gene: TRBV6-6
CDR3 protein: CASSYVTSGRKETQYF
CDR3 DNA: TGTGCCAGCAGTTACGTAACTAGCGGGCGGAAAGAGACCCAGTACTTC

J gene: TRBJ1-1
D gene: .
clone size: few
V gene: TRBV20-1
CDR3 protein: CSARDGGVAEAFF
CDR3 DNA: TGCAGTGCTAGAGATGGGGGGGTAGCTGAAGCTTTCTTT

J gene: TRBJ2-1
D gene: .
clone size: .
V gene: TRBV6-1
CDR3 protein: CASSERNNEQFF
CDR3 DNA: TGTGCCAGCAGTGAAAGGAACAATGAGCAGTTCTTC

J gene: TRBJ2-1
D gene: .
clone size: medium-sized
V gene: TRBV10-3
CDR3 protein: CAISEGTQPNYNEQFF
CDR3 DNA: TGTGCCATCAGTGAAGGGACTCAGCCAAACTACAATGAGCAGTTCTTC

J gene: TRBJ2-1
D gene: .
clone size: many
V gene: TRBV7-4
CDR3 protein: CASPPGVFSYNEQFF
CDR3 DNA: TGTGCCAGTCCCCCGGGGGTCTTCTCCTACAATGAGCAGTTCTTC

J gene: TRBJ2-7
D gene: TRBD1
clone size: .
V gene: TRBV9
CDR3 protein: CASSVVPGQGFESGELYF
CDR3 DNA: TGTGCCAGCAGCGTAGTACCGGGACAGGGGTTTGAATCCGGGGAGCTGTACTTC

J gene: TRBJ2-7
D gene: TRBD1
clone size: .
V gene: TRBV6-5
CDR3 protein: CASRRDRGTYEQYF
CDR3 DNA: TGTGCCAGCAGGAGGGACAGGGGAACCTACGAGCAGTACTTC

J gene: TRBJ1-3
D gene: .
clone size: .
V gene: TRBV11-1
CDR3 protein: CASSSNYGYTIYF
CDR3 DNA: TGTGCCAGCAGCTCTAACTATGGCTACACCATATATTTT

J gene: TRBJ2-7
D gene: TRBD2
clone size: .
V gene: TRBV5-1
CDR3 protein: CASSYAGTSGYEQYF
CDR3 DNA: TGCGCCAGCAGCTACGCCGGGACTAGCGGTTACGAGCAGTACTTC

J gene: TRBJ1-1
D gene: .
clone size: few
V gene: TRBV20-1
CDR3 protein: CSAVENTEAFF
CDR3 DNA: TGCAGTGCAGTCGAGAACACTGAAGCTTTCTTT

J gene: TRBJ1-1
D gene: TRBD1
clone size: many
V gene: TRBV27
CDR3 protein: CASSVRQGLNTEAFF
CDR3 DNA: TGTGCCAGCAGTGTAAGACAGGGGCTGAACACTGAAGCTTTCTTT

J gene: TRBJ2-7
D gene: .
clone size: .
V gene: TRBV15
CDR3 protein: CATSRAGGAEYEQYF
CDR3 DNA: TGTGCCACCAGCAGGGCGGGCGGGGCAGAGTACGAGCAGTACTTC

J gene: TRBJ1-2
D gene: TRBD1
clone size: .
V gene: TRBV7-3
CDR3 protein: CASSLAMTGVLFYGYTF
CDR3 DNA: TGTGCCAGCAGCTTAGCGATGACAGGGGTTTTGTTCTATGGCTACACCTTC

J gene: TRBJ1-2
D gene: .
clone size: .
V gene: TRBV20-1
CDR3 protein: CSARAPGSGVDGYTF
CDR3 DNA: TGCAGTGCTAGAGCCCCGGGATCAGGGGTCGATGGCTACACCTTC

J gene: TRBJ2-7
D gene: .
clone size: .
V gene: TRBV9
CDR3 protein: CSSSVDSGRAYEQYF
CDR3 DNA: TGTTCCAGCAGCGTAGATAGCGGTAGGGCCTACGAGCAGTACTTC

J gene: TRBJ1-1
D gene: .
clone size: .
V gene: TRBV5-1
CDR3 protein: CASGGVGDTEAFF
CDR3 DNA: TGCGCCAGCGGAGGGGTAGGAGACACTGAAGCGTTCTTT

J gene: TRBJ1-6
D gene: TRBD1
clone size: .
V gene: TRBV7-6
CDR3 protein: CASSLGQGQNSPLHF
CDR3 DNA: TGTGCCAGCAGCTTAGGACAGGGGCAAAATTCACCCCTCCACTTT

J gene: TRBJ2-7
D gene: .
clone size: .
V gene: TRBV15
CDR3 protein: CATSRDRGDYEQYF
CDR3 DNA: TGTGCCACCAGCAGAGATAGGGGGGACTACGAGCAGTACTTC

J gene: TRBJ1-1
D gene: .
clone size: many
V gene: TRBV2
CDR3 protein: CASSESRGAMNTEAFF
CDR3 DNA: TGTGCCAGCAGCGAATCCCGGGGCGCCATGAACACTGAAGCTTTCTTT

J gene: TRBJ2-3
D gene: TRBD1
clone size: many
V gene: TRBV6-1
CDR3 protein: CASSWTGRADTQYF
CDR3 DNA: TGTGCCAGCAGTTGGACAGGGAGAGCAGATACGCAGTATTTT

J gene: TRBJ2-2
D gene: .
clone size: .
V gene: TRBV7-2
CDR3 protein: CASSRQANTGELFF
CDR3 DNA: TGTGCCAGCAGCCGACAGGCGAACACCGGGGAGCTGTTTTTT

J gene: TRBJ2-3
D gene: .
clone size: .
V gene: TRBV19
CDR3 protein: CASSIYGTDTQYF
CDR3 DNA: TGTGCCAGTAGTATTTATGGGACAGATACGCAGTATTTT

J gene: TRBJ1-4
D gene: .
clone size: few
V gene: TRBV29-1
CDR3 protein: CSVGRNKKLFF
CDR3 DNA: TGCAGCGTGGGACGGAATAAAAAGCTGTTTTTT

J gene: TRBJ2-5
D gene: TRBD1
clone size: .
V gene: TRBV7-7
CDR3 protein: CASSLTGTGWETQYF
CDR3 DNA: TGTGCTAGCAGCTTAACGGGGACAGGGTGGGAGACCCAGTACTTC